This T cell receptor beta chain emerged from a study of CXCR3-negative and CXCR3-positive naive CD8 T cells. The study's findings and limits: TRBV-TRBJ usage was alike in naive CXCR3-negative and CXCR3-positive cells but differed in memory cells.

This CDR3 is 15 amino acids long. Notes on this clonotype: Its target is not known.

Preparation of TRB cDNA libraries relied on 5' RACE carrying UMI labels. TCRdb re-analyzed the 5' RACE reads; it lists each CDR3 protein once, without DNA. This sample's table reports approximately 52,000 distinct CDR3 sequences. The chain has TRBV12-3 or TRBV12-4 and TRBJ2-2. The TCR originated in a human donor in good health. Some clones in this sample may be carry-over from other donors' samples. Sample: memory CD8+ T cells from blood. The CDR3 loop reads CASSLLGLNTGELFF.